These 4 T cell receptor beta chains originate from one sample sequenced in a study of Tregs in tolerant kidney transplant recipients. Profiled with immunoSEQ multiplex PCR; TCRdb holds only in-frame clones, not every one. Among under 300,000 clones, about 86% were seen once, and the ten largest hold less than 0.75%. Sequencing was carried out using CD4+ T cells from blood. Receptors originate from a human donor in good health.

This clone has more than one count but fewer than ten. V is TRBV2 and J is TRBJ1-3; D is ambiguous. Germline V gene sequence: CDR1 SNHLY, CDR2 FYNNEI. The CDR3 runs 13 residues. V was cut by 7 bases and J by 3 bases, with 10 bases left in between. In DNA, the CDR3 is TGTGCCAGCACTGGGTGGGGTGGAAACACCATATATTTT. Translating it yields CASTGWGGNTIYF.

The V call is TRBV13, the J call TRBJ2-3; no reliable D call. The V gene's germline CDR1 is PRHDT and CDR2 FYEKMQ (reference sequence). Between the trimmed V and J ends, which lost 5 bases and 0 bases, there was a span of 15 bases. The length of the CDR3 is 16 residues. CDR3 DNA sequence: TGTGCCAGCAGCCAAATGGGTCGATCTAGCACAGATACGCAGTATTTT. It translates to CASSQMGRSSTDTQYF.

The chain carries TRBV11-3 and TRBJ2-3, with a weak D call TRBD2 (5 bases). CDR3 length: 13 residues. Looked up from germline, CDR1 is SGHNT and CDR2 is YENEEA. The V end was cut by 3 bases, the J end by 3 bases, with 7 bases between. This CDR3 is CASSFLATDTQYF. CDR3 nucleotide sequence: TGTGCCAGCAGCTTTTTAGCGACAGATACGCAGTATTTT. Together with reference TRBV11-3 and TRBJ2-3, the CDR3 gives the full variable domain: EAGVVQSPRYKIIEKKQPVAFWCNPISGHNTLYWYLQNLGQGPELLIRYENEEAVDDSQLPKDRFSAERLKGVDSTLKIQPAELGDSAVYLCASSFLATDTQYFGPGTRLTVL.

The gene calls are TRBV19 and TRBJ2-7; TRBD1 or TRBD2 may be the D gene (5 bases each). CDR1 and CDR2 (germline): LNHDA, SQIVND (reference sequence). Deletions cut 10 bases from V and 0 bases from J, with 19 bases between. This CDR3 has 15 residues. CDR3 in DNA: TGTGCCACCTCGACGGGACGGCGGGTCTCCTACGAGCAGTACTTC. Translation: CATSTGRRVSYEQYF.